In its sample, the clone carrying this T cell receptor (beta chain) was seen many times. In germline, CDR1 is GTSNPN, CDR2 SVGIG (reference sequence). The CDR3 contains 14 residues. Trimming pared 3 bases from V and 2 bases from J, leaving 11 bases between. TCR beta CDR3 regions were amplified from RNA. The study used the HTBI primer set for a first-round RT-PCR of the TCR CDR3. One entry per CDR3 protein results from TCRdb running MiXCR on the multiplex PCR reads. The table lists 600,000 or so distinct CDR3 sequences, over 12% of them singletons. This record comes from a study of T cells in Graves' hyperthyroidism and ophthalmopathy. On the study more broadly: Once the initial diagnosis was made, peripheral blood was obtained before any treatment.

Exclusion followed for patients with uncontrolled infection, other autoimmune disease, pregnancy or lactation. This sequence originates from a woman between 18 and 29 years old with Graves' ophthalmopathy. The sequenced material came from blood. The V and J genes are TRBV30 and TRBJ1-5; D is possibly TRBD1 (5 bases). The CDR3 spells CAWREVGGNQPQHF. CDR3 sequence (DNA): TGTGCCTGGAGAGAAGTAGGGGGCAATCAGCCCCAGCATTTT.